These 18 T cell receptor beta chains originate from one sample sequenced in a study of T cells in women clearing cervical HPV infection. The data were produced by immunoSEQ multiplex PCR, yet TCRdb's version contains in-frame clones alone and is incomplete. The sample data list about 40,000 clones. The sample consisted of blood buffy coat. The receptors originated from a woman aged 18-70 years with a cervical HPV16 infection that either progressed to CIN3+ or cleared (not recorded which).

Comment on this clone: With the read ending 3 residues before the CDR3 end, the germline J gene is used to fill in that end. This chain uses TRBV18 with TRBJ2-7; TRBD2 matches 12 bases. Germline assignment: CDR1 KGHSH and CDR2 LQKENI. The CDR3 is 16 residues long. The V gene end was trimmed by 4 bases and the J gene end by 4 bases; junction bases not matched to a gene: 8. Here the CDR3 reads CASSLTPTSGRYEQYF. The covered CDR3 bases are TGTGCCAGCTCACTCACCCCGACTAGCGGGAGATACGAG.

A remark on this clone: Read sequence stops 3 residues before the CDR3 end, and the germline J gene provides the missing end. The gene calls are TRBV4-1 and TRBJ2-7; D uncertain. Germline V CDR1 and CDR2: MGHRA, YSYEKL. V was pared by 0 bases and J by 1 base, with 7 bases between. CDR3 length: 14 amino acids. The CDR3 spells CASSQELLSYEQYF. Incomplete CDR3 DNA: TGCGCCAGCAGCCAAGAACTACTTTCCTACGAG.

The DNA read from the CDR3 is TGTGCCATCCCTTGGCAGGGTAACACAGATACG. Protein: CAIPWQGNTDT. In full, the CDR3 reads CAIPWQGNTDTQYF. The V gene is TRBV7-9, the J gene TRBJ2-3; a possible D gene is TRBD1 (5 bases). The missing CDR3 end, 3 residues past where the read stops, is filled in from the germline J gene. The CDR3 extends over 14 amino acids. V was trimmed by 10 bases and J by 2 bases, leaving 16 bases between them. Germline V gives CDR1 SEHNR, CDR2 FQNEAQ (reference sequence).

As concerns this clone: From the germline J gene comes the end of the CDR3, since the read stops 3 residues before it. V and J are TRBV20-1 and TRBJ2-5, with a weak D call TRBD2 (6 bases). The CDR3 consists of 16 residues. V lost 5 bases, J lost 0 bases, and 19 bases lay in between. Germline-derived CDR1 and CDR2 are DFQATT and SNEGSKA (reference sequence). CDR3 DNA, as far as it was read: TGCAGTGCTCTGAAGGCGGGACTCCAGTACCAAGAGACC. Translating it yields CSALKAGLQYQET. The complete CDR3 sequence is CSALKAGLQYQETQYF.

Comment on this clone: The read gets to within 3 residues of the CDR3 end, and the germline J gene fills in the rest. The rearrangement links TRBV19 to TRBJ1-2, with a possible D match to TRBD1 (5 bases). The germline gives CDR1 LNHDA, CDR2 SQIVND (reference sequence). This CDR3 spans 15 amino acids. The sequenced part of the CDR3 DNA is TGTGCCAGTAGTCCGGGACTATTTAGCTCCTACGAC. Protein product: CASSPGLFSSYD. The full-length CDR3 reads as CASSPGLFSSYDYTF. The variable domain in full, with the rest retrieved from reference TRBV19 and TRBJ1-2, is DGGITQSPKYLFRKEGQNVTLSCEQNLNHDAMYWYRQDPGQGLRLIYYSQIVNDFQKGDIAEGYSVSREKKESFPLTVTSAQKNPTAFYLCASSPGLFSSYDYTFGSGTRLTVV.

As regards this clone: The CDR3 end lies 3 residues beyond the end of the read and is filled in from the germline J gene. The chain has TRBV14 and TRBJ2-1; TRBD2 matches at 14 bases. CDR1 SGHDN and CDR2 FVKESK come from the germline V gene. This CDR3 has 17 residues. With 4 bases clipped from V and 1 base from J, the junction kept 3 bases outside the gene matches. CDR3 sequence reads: CASSPGTSGRSYNEQFF. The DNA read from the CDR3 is TGTGCCAGCAGCCCGGGGACTAGCGGGAGATCCTACAATGAG.

The CDR3 here is CASSETAGGYRTDTQYF. CDR3 bases read: TGTGCCAGCAGTGAAACAGCGGGAGGTTATCGCACAGATACG. V usage is TRBV6-1 and J usage is TRBJ2-3; 9 bases match TRBD2. Read sequence stops 3 residues before the CDR3 end, and the germline J gene provides the missing end. CDR3 length: 17 amino acids. Germline V gene lookup returns CDR1 MNHNS and CDR2 SASEGT. The junction had 7 bases not matched to a gene; V was cut back by 2 bases and J by 1 base.

CDR3 region: CSAAPPRSSYEQYF. CDR3 bases read: TGCAGTGCTGCCCCCCCCCGCAGCTCCTACGAG. The rearrangement links TRBV20-1 to TRBJ2-7; D gene unclear. The CDR3 end falls 3 residues outside the read, so it is completed with the germline J gene. Deletions cut 5 bases from V and 0 bases from J, with 14 bases between. The CDR3 length is 14 residues. Germline assignment: CDR1 DFQATT and CDR2 SNEGSKA (reference sequence).

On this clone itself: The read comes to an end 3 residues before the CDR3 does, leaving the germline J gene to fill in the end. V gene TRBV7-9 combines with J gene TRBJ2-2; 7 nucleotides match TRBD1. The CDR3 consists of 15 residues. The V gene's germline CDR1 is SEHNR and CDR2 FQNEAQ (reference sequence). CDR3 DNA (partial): TGTGCCAGCAGCTTACCCACAGGGGCCGTCCAAAAG. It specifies CASSLPTGAVQK. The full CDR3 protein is CASSLPTGAVQKLFF.

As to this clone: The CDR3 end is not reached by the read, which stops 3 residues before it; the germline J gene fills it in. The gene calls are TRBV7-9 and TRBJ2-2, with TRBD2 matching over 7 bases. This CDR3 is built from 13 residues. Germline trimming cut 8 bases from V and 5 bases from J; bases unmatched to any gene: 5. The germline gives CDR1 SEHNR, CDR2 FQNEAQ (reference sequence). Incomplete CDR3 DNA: TGTGCCAGCCGGGGGGTAGGAACCGGGGAG. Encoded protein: CASRGVGTGE. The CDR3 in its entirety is CASRGVGTGELFF.

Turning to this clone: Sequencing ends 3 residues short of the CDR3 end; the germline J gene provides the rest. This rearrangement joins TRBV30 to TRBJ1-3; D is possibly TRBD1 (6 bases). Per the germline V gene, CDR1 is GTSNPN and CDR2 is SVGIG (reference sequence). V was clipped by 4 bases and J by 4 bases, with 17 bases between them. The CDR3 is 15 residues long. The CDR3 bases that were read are TGTGCCTGGAATCTCAGGGGCCTCCCGGGAAACACC. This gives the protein CAWNLRGLPGNT. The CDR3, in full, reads CAWNLRGLPGNTIYF.

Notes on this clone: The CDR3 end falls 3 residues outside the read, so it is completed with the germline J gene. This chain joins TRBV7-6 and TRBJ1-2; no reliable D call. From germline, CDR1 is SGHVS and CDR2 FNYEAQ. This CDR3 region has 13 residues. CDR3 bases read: TGTGCCAGCAGCTTTCAGGCCTACAATGAC. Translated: CASSFQAYND. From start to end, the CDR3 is CASSFQAYNDYTF. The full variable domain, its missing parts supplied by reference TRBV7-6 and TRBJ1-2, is GAGVSQSPRYKVTKRGQDVALRCDPISGHVSLYWYRQALGQGPEFLTYFNYEAQQDKSGLPNDRFSAERPEGSISTLTIQRTEQRDSAMYRCASSFQAYNDYTFGSGTRLTVV.

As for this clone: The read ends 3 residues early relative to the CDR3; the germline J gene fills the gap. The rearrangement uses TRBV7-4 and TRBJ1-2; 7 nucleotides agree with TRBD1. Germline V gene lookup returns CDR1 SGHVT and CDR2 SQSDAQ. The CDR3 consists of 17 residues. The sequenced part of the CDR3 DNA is TGTGCCAGCAGCTTCATACATAAACAGGGGTGGCGGTACGAC. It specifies CASSFIHKQGWRYD. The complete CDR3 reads CASSFIHKQGWRYDYTF.

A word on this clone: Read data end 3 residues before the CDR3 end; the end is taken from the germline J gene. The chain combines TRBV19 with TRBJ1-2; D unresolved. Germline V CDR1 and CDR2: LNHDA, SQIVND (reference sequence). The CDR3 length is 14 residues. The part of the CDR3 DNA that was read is TGTGCCAGTAGTATTCGGTGGCAGGACTACGAC. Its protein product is CASSIRWQDYD. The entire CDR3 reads CASSIRWQDYDYTF.

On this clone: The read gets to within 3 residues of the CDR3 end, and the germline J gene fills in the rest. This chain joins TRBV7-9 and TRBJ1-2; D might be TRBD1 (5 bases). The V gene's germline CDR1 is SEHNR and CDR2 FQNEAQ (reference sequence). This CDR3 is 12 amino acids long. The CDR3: CASSSPLGDYTF. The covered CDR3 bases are TGTGCCAGCAGCTCCCCCCTAGGGGAC. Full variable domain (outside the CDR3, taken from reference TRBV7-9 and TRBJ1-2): DTGVSQNPRHKITKRGQNVTFRCDPISEHNRLYWYRQTLGQGPEFLTYFQNEAQLEKSRLLSDRFSAERPKGSFSTLEIQRTEQGDSAMYLCASSSPLGDYTFGSGTRLTVV.

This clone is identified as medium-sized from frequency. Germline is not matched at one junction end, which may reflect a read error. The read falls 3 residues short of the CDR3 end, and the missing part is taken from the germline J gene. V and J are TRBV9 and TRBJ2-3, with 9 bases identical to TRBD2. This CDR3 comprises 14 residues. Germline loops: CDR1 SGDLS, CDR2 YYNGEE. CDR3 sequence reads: CASSPGTSRDTQYF. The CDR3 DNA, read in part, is TGTGCCAGCAGCCCCGGGACTAGCAGAGATACG.

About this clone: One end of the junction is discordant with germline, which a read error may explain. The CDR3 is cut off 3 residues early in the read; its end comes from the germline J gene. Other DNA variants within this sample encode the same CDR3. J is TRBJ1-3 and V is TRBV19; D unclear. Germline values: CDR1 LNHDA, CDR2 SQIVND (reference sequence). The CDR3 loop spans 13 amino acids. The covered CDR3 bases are TGTGCCAGTAGTATATTCCTAGGAAACACG. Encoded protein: CASSIFLGNT. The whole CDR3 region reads CASSIFLGNTIYF. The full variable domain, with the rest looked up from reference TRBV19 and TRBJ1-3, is DGGITQSPKYLFRKEGQNVTLSCEQNLNHDAMYWYRQDPGQGLRLIYYSQIVNDFQKGDIAEGYSVSREKKESFPLTVTSAQKNPTAFYLCASSIFLGNTIYFGEGSWLTVV.

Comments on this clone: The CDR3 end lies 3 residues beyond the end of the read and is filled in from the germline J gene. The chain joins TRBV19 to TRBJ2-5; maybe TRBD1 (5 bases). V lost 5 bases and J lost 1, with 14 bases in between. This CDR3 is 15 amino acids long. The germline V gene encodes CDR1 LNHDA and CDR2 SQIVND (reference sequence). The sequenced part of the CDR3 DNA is TGTGCCAGTAGTCCAAGACAGTCATCCCAAGAGACC. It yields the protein CASSPRQSSQET. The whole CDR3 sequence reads CASSPRQSSQETQYF.